One and the same sample provided the 15 T cell receptor beta chains below, sequenced in a study of Ad26.COV2.S vaccination and SARS-CoV-2 variants (dated by TCRdb to about 2021). The treatment or condition label, as the study defines it: roughly 20 received Ad26.COV2.S at low or high dose, single or two shots; several received placebo; per-sample allocation not given. For vaccine and placebo recipients, repertoires were sequenced using samples collected on day 63 after the first injection. Receptor libraries were prepared by the immunoSEQ multiplex PCR assay. TCRdb retrieved this table from immuneACCESS and kept in-frame rearrangements only. Not all clones are present; in checked studies, unresolved V genes account for under half, and no reason is known for the remainder. The sample data list around 400,000 clones, and 75% to 90% of these were observed just once. Of the sample, under 2% falls within the top ten clones.

The sample in question was peripheral blood, obtained in a trial of Ad26.COV2.S vaccine versus placebo. These receptor sequences come from a person between 18 and 59 years old who received the Ad26.COV2.S COVID-19 vaccine or a placebo.

This chain uses TRBV4-3 with TRBJ2-5; tentatively, D is TRBD1 or TRBD2 (5 bases each). Trimming took off 0 bases at V and 1 base at J, with 12 bases between the two ends. Germline V gives CDR1 LGHNA, CDR2 YSLEER. The CDR3 consists of 16 residues. This CDR3 is CASSQDSGDPQETQYF. The DNA for the CDR3 is TGCGCCAGCAGCCAAGATTCCGGGGACCCCCAAGAGACCCAGTACTTC.

This sequence joins TRBV30 and TRBJ2-2; D not certain. V was shortened by 0 bases and J by 0 bases, with 5 bases between the two germline ends. The CDR3 has 14 residues. Germline V gene lookup returns CDR1 GTSNPN and CDR2 SVGIG (reference sequence). CDR3 amino acids: CAWSVYPNTGELFF. CDR3 sequence (DNA): TGTGCCTGGAGTGTATACCCGAACACCGGGGAGCTGTTTTTT.

This rearrangement joins TRBV28 to TRBJ2-1, with 8 bases that match TRBD2. With 4 bases clipped from V and 2 bases from J, the junction kept 4 bases outside the gene matches. CDR3 length: 15 amino acids. Germline V gives CDR1 MDHEN, CDR2 SYDVKM. The chain's CDR3 is CASSSLAGTYNEQFF. The DNA of the CDR3 is TGTGCCAGCAGTTCTCTAGCGGGCACCTACAATGAGCAGTTCTTC.

The rearrangement joins TRBV29-1 to TRBJ2-1, with a possible D match to TRBD2 (6 bases). The CDR3 is 12 residues long. CDR1 and CDR2 from the germline V gene are SQVTM and ANQGSEA. Trimming removed 5 bases at V and 9 bases at J, with 14 bases between. CDR3 coding DNA: TGCAGCGTTACAACGACGGGAGCTGAGCAGTTCTTC. Residues: CSVTTTGAEQFF.

J is TRBJ1-1 and V is TRBV28; D call uncertain. CDR1 and CDR2 from the germline V gene are MDHEN and SYDVKM. Trimming removed 6 bases from V and 0 bases from J, with 17 bases in between. There are 16 residues in the CDR3. CDR3 sequence: CASSRKAQSLNTEAFF. In DNA, the CDR3 is TGTGCCAGCAGCCGAAAGGCACAGAGTTTGAACACTGAAGCTTTCTTT.

The chain combines TRBV12-5 with TRBJ2-7; the match to TRBD2 covers 8 bases. CDR1 and CDR2 (germline): LGHNT, FRNRAP. The J segment lost 6 bases and the V segment lost 1 base, leaving 8 bases of the junction unmatched. The CDR3 has 15 amino acids. CDR3 sequence (DNA): TGTGCTAGTGGTTTGGCTTCGACTAGCGTAGCCGAGCAGTACTTC. This codes for CASGLASTSVAEQYF.

The CDR3 nucleotides read TGTGCCATCAGTGAGCCGGGGCAGGGGTACAATTCACCCCTCCACTTT. Its protein product is CAISEPGQGYNSPLHF. The rearrangement uses TRBV10-3 and TRBJ1-6; D perhaps matches TRBD1 (6 bases). Trimming removed 2 bases at V and 7 bases at J, with 15 bases between. The CDR3 runs to 16 residues. The germline V gene has CDR1 ENHRY and CDR2 SYGVKD.

On this clone itself: Other DNA sequences within the sample encode an identical CDR3. The rearrangement joins TRBV28 to TRBJ2-5; tentatively, D is TRBD2 (6 bases). The CDR3 loop spans 13 amino acids. The V end was cut by 3 bases, the J end by 5 bases, with 10 bases between. Looked up from germline, CDR1 is MDHEN and CDR2 is SYDVKM. CDR3 in amino acids: CASSLGGRETQYF. CDR3 bases: TGTGCCAGCAGTTTGGGTGGGAGGGAGACCCAGTACTTC.

The gene calls are TRBV19 and TRBJ1-1; D ambiguous. The CDR3 extends over 13 amino acids. Germline V gives CDR1 LNHDA, CDR2 SQIVND (reference sequence). Between the trimmed V and J ends, which lost 3 bases and 1 base, there was a span of 6 bases. This CDR3 is CASSMVQNTEAFF. CDR3 in DNA: TGTGCCAGTAGTATGGTCCAGAACACTGAAGCTTTCTTT.

The genes are TRBV5-5 and TRBJ2-3; perhaps TRBD2 as D (5 bases). Germline loops: CDR1 SGHKS, CDR2 YYEKEE (reference sequence). The CDR3 sequence is 14 residues long. With 3 bases removed from V and 2 bases from J, the gap between germline ends came to 10 bases. This chain's CDR3 is CASSSSGLTDTQYF. The DNA of the CDR3 is TGTGCCAGCAGCTCCAGTGGACTCACAGATACGCAGTATTTT.

The V gene is TRBV30, the J gene TRBJ1-5; TRBD1 might be the D (5 bases). V shed 5 bases and J shed 8 bases, with 16 bases lying between them. This CDR3 has 13 amino acids. Germline values: CDR1 GTSNPN, CDR2 SVGIG (reference sequence). The CDR3: CAWAFQGKKPQHF. The CDR3 DNA reads as TGTGCCTGGGCGTTTCAGGGAAAGAAGCCCCAGCATTTT.

Turning to this clone: Other DNA sequences of this sample code for an identical CDR3. The genes are TRBV28 and TRBJ1-2; D may be TRBD1 (5 bases). V was cut by 6 bases and J by 4 bases, with 9 bases left in between. The CDR3 is 12 residues long. Germline CDR1 and CDR2: MDHEN and SYDVKM. CDR3 nucleotide sequence: TGTGCCAGCAGCTCCGACAGCTATGGCTACACCTTC. Protein product: CASSSDSYGYTF.

The V and J genes are TRBV7-3 and TRBJ2-1, with 10 bases aligning to TRBD2. CDR3 length equals 15 residues. Germline trimming cut 1 base from V and 5 bases from J; bases unmatched to any gene: 2. Germline values: CDR1 SGHTA, CDR2 FQGTGA. CDR3: CASSLKLAGNNEQFF. In nucleotides, the CDR3 is TGTGCCAGCAGCTTAAAACTAGCGGGAAACAATGAGCAGTTCTTC.

The gene calls are TRBV28 and TRBJ2-3; 10 bases fit TRBD2. The CDR3 length is 16 residues. The trim removed 6 bases at V and 1 base at J, leaving 7 bases unmatched. Germline V gene lookup returns CDR1 MDHEN and CDR2 SYDVKM. CDR3 protein: CASSVTSGARTDTQYF. CDR3 DNA: TGTGCCAGCAGCGTTACTAGCGGGGCTCGCACAGATACGCAGTATTTT.

The V and J genes are TRBV7-3 and TRBJ2-2; 9 bases are a match to TRBD1. Germline values: CDR1 SGHTA, CDR2 FQGTGA. V dropped 4 bases and J dropped 4; count of bases not matched to a gene: 4. This CDR3 is built from 15 residues. The CDR3 region has the DNA TGTGCCAGCAGCTCTTTGACAGGGGGCACCGGGGAGCTGTTTTTT. This translates into CASSSLTGGTGELFF.